Below, 28 T cell receptor beta chains from the same sample are listed, as sequenced in a study of T cells in women clearing cervical HPV infection. Profiled with immunoSEQ multiplex PCR; TCRdb holds only in-frame clones, not every one. In total, the table holds 48,000 or so clones. Input material: blood buffy coat. These TCRs come from a woman between 18 and 70 years old with a cervical HPV16 infection that either progressed to CIN3+ or cleared (not recorded which).

As regards this clone: Read data end 3 residues before the CDR3 end; the end is taken from the germline J gene. The chain links TRBV7-9 to TRBJ2-7; 9 nucleotides agree with TRBD1. V was pared by 5 bases and J by 2 bases, with 7 bases of the junction left unmatched. Germline assignment: CDR1 SEHNR and CDR2 FQNEAQ (reference sequence). The CDR3 has 15 amino acids. The CDR3 spells CASSLGGQGAYEQYF. CDR3 DNA, as far as it was read: TGTGCCAGCAGCCTCGGGGGACAGGGCGCCTACGAG.

Points on this clone: Coverage ceases 3 residues before the CDR3 finishes, and the germline J gene fills in the end. The chain recombines TRBV6-2 or TRBV6-3 with TRBJ2-3; 8 bases line up with TRBD2. This CDR3 is built from 16 residues. Germline trimming cut 6 bases from V and 5 bases from J; bases unmatched to any gene: 13. Per germline, CDR1 MNHEY and CDR2 SVGEGT. Incomplete CDR3 DNA: TGTGCCAGCAGGGGTCCCGCGGGGGGCCGGGGAGATACG. This gives the protein CASRGPAGGRGDT. The whole CDR3 region reads CASRGPAGGRGDTQYF.

Comment on this clone: Sequencing ends 3 residues short of the CDR3 end; the germline J gene provides the rest. J is TRBJ2-7 and V is TRBV20-1, with TRBD2 identical over 14 bases. The V and J ends lost 5 bases and 4 bases, in that order; junction bases with no gene match: 4. Germline V gene data show CDR1 as DFQATT and CDR2 as SNEGSKA (reference sequence). CDR3 length: 14 residues. The CDR3 DNA, read in part, is TGCAGTGCTCCCGGGACTAGCGGGGGTTACGAG. Its protein product is CSAPGTSGGYE. The whole CDR3 sequence reads CSAPGTSGGYEQYF.

To note about this clone: The observed sequence ends 3 residues before the CDR3 terminus, with the missing tail filled in from the germline J gene. This chain uses TRBV2 with TRBJ2-4, with D possibly TRBD2 on 5 matching bases. There are 12 residues in the CDR3. Trimming cost V 6 bases and J 6 bases, with 9 bases left between them. Germline V gene data show CDR1 as SNHLY and CDR2 as FYNNEI. The covered CDR3 bases are TGTGCCAGCAGCAGGACTGTAAACATT. Translating it yields CASSRTVNI. The entire CDR3 protein is CASSRTVNIQYF.

Concerning this clone itself: The read comes to an end 3 residues before the CDR3 does, leaving the germline J gene to fill in the end. This sequence joins TRBV9 and TRBJ2-3, with D perhaps TRBD2 (5 bases). The germline gives CDR1 SGDLS, CDR2 YYNGEE. V lost 4 bases to trimming and J lost 1 base, with 16 bases between them. The CDR3 sequence is 16 residues long. The sequenced part of the CDR3 DNA is TGTGCCAGCAGCCGAGGGCCCCTCTTTCGCACAGATACG. Residues: CASSRGPLFRTDT. The full CDR3 protein reads CASSRGPLFRTDTQYF.

Points on this clone: The CDR3 end is not reached by the read, which stops 3 residues before it; the germline J gene fills it in. This chain connects TRBV7-2 to TRBJ2-1, with no clear D. CDR3 size: 12 residues. Trimming took 2 bases from V and 9 from J, leaving 8 bases between them. Germline V gene lookup returns CDR1 SGHTA and CDR2 FQGNSA. The part of the CDR3 DNA that was read is TGTGCCAGCAGCTTATGGTCTATTGAG. As protein: CASSLWSIE. The CDR3 in its entirety is CASSLWSIEQFF.

Turning to this clone: Read coverage stops 3 residues before the CDR3 terminus; the germline J gene supplies the remainder. V and J are TRBV28 and TRBJ2-3; 13 nucleotides agree with TRBD2. In germline, CDR1 is MDHEN, CDR2 SYDVKM. The CDR3 has 19 amino acids. Trimming at V came to 3 bases and at J to 0 bases, leaving 9 bases not matched to a gene. The covered CDR3 bases are TGTGCCAGCAGTTTGTCCTCCGGGACTAGCGGGACTAGCACAGATACG. The encoded protein is CASSLSSGTSGTSTDT. The whole CDR3 is CASSLSSGTSGTSTDTQYF.

As concerns this clone: The CDR3 extends 3 residues past the end of the read, so its final part is completed from the germline J gene. The chain couples TRBV7-2 to TRBJ2-1; D gene ambiguous. CDR1 is SGHTA, CDR2 FQGNSA, per germline. Trimming took off 0 bases at V and 0 bases at J, with 9 bases between the two ends. The CDR3 loop spans 16 amino acids. CDR3 sequence reads: CASSLAAGSSYNEQFF. CDR3 DNA (partial): TGTGCCAGCAGCTTAGCGGCAGGCAGCTCCTACAATGAG.

Comments on this clone: The CDR3 extends 3 residues past the end of the read, so its final part is completed from the germline J gene. The rearrangement uses TRBV5-1 and TRBJ1-4; 7 positions match TRBD1. V was clipped by 0 bases and J by 6 bases; unmatched bases: 14. This CDR3 is built from 18 residues. Germline lookup yields CDR1 SGHRS and CDR2 YFSETQ. This CDR3 is CASSLGDRRTVNDEKLFF. CDR3 bases read: TGCGCCAGCAGCTTGGGGGACAGAAGAACGGTTAATGATGAAAAA.

As regards this clone: Read coverage stops 3 residues before the CDR3 terminus; the germline J gene supplies the remainder. The J gene is TRBJ2-1, the V gene TRBV2; 9 bases fit TRBD2. With 4 bases clipped from V and 7 bases from J, the junction kept 5 bases outside the gene matches. The CDR3 runs to 14 residues. The V gene's germline CDR1 is SNHLY and CDR2 FYNNEI. CDR3 DNA, as far as it was read: TGTGCCAGCAGTGCAAGCGGGAGGATTAATGAG. The encoded protein is CASSASGRINE. The whole CDR3 sequence is CASSASGRINEQFF. The full variable domain, its missing parts supplied by reference TRBV2 and TRBJ2-1, is EPEVTQTPSHQVTQMGQEVILRCVPISNHLYFYWYRQILGQKVEFLVSFYNNEISEKSEIFDDQFSVERPDGSNFTLKIRSTKLEDSAMYFCASSASGRINEQFFGPGTRLTVL.

As regards this clone: The CDR3 end falls 3 residues outside the read, so it is completed with the germline J gene. The V gene is TRBV28, the J gene TRBJ2-7; D is perhaps TRBD2 (6 bases). The germline V and J ends were trimmed by 5 bases and 2 bases, with 13 bases remaining between them. The germline V gene has CDR1 MDHEN and CDR2 SYDVKM. This CDR3 has 14 residues. The CDR3: CASSIMTRTYEQYF. CDR3 bases read: TGTGCCAGCAGTATCATGACTAGAACCTACGAG.

Regarding this clone: The CDR3 goes on 3 residues after the read ends, and that part is filled in from the germline J gene. This chain uses TRBV12-5 with TRBJ2-3; D uncertain. The CDR3 loop spans 15 amino acids. Germline V gene data show CDR1 as LGHNT and CDR2 as FRNRAP. V lost 4 bases and J 0 bases, leaving 11 bases between the germline ends. Incomplete CDR3 DNA: TGTGCTAGTGGTTACCGGGTAACTAGCACAGATACG. It translates to CASGYRVTSTDT. From start to end, the CDR3 is CASGYRVTSTDTQYF.

Of note for this clone: The CDR3 end lies 3 residues beyond the end of the read and is filled in from the germline J gene. The chain links TRBV18 to TRBJ2-5, with 10 bases identical to TRBD2. The CDR3 is made up of 15 amino acids. CDR1 and CDR2 from the germline V gene are KGHSH and LQKENI. The junction had 5 bases not matched to a gene; V was cut back by 4 bases and J by 3 bases. CDR3 loop: CASSRTSGDEETQYF. CDR3 bases read: TGTGCCAGCTCACGTACTAGCGGGGATGAAGAGACC.

The sequenced CDR3 bases are TGCAGTGCCGCGCCCCACTCTAGCGGGAGAAACAATGAG. This encodes CSAAPHSSGRNNE. The full CDR3 protein is CSAAPHSSGRNNEQFF. The chain links TRBV20-1 to TRBJ2-1; 10 nucleotides line up with TRBD2. The CDR3 is cut off 3 residues early in the read; its end comes from the germline J gene. The J segment lost 5 bases and the V segment lost 6 bases, leaving 13 bases of the junction unmatched. The CDR3 totals 16 residues. Germline V gene lookup returns CDR1 DFQATT and CDR2 SNEGSKA (reference sequence).

Worth noting for this clone: The CDR3 end is not reached by the read, which stops 3 residues before it; the germline J gene fills it in. V usage is TRBV7-6 and J usage is TRBJ2-7, with TRBD1 matching 9 bases. V lost 5 bases, J lost 5 bases, and 10 bases stayed unmatched. There are 15 residues in the CDR3. Germline loops: CDR1 SGHVS, CDR2 FNYEAQ. CDR3 sequence reads: CASSPEAGTGNEQYF. The sequenced part of the CDR3 DNA is TGTGCCAGCAGCCCAGAAGCCGGGACAGGGAACGAG.

Comments on this clone: The missing CDR3 end, 3 residues past where the read stops, is filled in from the germline J gene. This chain joins TRBV20-1 and TRBJ2-7; possible D gene TRBD2, 6 bases. CDR1 is DFQATT and CDR2 is SNEGSKA in the germline V gene (reference sequence). The CDR3 is 13 amino acids. The germline V and J ends were trimmed by 7 bases and 0 bases, with 13 bases remaining between them. CDR3 bases read: TGCAGTGTGACTAGAGAAAGCTCCTACGAG. Translating it yields CSVTRESSYE. The whole CDR3 protein is CSVTRESSYEQYF.

Points on this clone: From the germline J gene comes the end of the CDR3, since the read stops 3 residues before it. The chain couples TRBV2 to TRBJ2-5; 8 bases line up with TRBD1. Germline lookup yields CDR1 SNHLY and CDR2 FYNNEI. The V gene end was trimmed by 10 bases and the J gene end by 5 bases; junction bases not matched to a gene: 9. This CDR3 region has 13 residues. CDR3 DNA, as far as it was read: TGTGCCAACATACAGGGGGTTGGGGAGACC. It codes for CANIQGVGET. The CDR3, in full, reads CANIQGVGETQYF. Using reference TRBV2 and TRBJ2-5 for the parts outside the CDR3, the full variable domain is EPEVTQTPSHQVTQMGQEVILRCVPISNHLYFYWYRQILGQKVEFLVSFYNNEISEKSEIFDDQFSVERPDGSNFTLKIRSTKLEDSAMYFCANIQGVGETQYFGPGTRLLVL.

With respect to this clone: From the germline J gene comes the end of the CDR3, since the read stops 3 residues before it. The gene calls are TRBV19 and TRBJ2-7, with D tentatively TRBD1 (5 bases). CDR1 is LNHDA and CDR2 is SQIVND in the germline V gene (reference sequence). The CDR3 length is 14 residues. The V end was cut by 6 bases, the J end by 5 bases, with 17 bases between. The DNA read from the CDR3 is TGTGCCAGTAGCCGTGGGCAGGGATTACACGAG. Its translation: CASSRGQGLHE. The full CDR3 protein reads CASSRGQGLHEQYF.

With regard to this clone: The CDR3 is cut off 3 residues early in the read; its end comes from the germline J gene. This rearrangement joins TRBV5-1 to TRBJ2-3, with 9 bases fitting TRBD2. CDR1 and CDR2 from the germline V gene are SGHRS and YFSETQ. Trimming took 1 base from V and 4 from J; bases not matched to a gene: 4. The CDR3 extends over 15 amino acids. The CDR3 protein is CASSLSGGSADTQYF. CDR3 DNA (partial): TGCGCCAGCAGCTTGAGCGGGGGGTCGGCAGATACG.

A note on this clone: Coverage ceases 3 residues before the CDR3 finishes, and the germline J gene fills in the end. The chain has TRBV7-9 and TRBJ1-2, with TRBD1 matching over 9 bases. The CDR3 consists of 14 residues. Germline V gene sequence: CDR1 SEHNR, CDR2 FQNEAQ (reference sequence). The J segment lost 7 bases and the V segment lost 5 bases, leaving 8 bases of the junction unmatched. CDR3 sequence reads: CASSPTTGGGGYTF. Incomplete CDR3 DNA: TGTGCCAGCAGCCCTACGACAGGGGGAGGTGGC. Full variable domain (remainder filled in from reference TRBV7-9 and TRBJ1-2): DTGVSQNPRHKITKRGQNVTFRCDPISEHNRLYWYRQTLGQGPEFLTYFQNEAQLEKSRLLSDRFSAERPKGSFSTLEIQRTEQGDSAMYLCASSPTTGGGGYTFGSGTRLTVV.

A note on this clone: From the germline J gene comes the end of the CDR3, since the read stops 3 residues before it. The chain carries TRBV5-1 and TRBJ1-1; tentatively, D is TRBD1 (6 bases). The V and J ends lost 5 bases and 4 bases respectively, with 15 bases between them. The germline CDR1 and CDR2 sequences are SGHRS and YFSETQ. The CDR3 sequence is 14 residues long. CDR3 protein: CASRQTGPRTEAFF. The CDR3 DNA, read in part, is TGCGCCAGCAGGCAGACAGGCCCACGCACTGAA. Full variable domain (outside the CDR3, taken from reference TRBV5-1 and TRBJ1-1): KAGVTQTPRYLIKTRGQQVTLSCSPISGHRSVSWYQQTPGQGLQFLFEYFSETQRNKGNFPGRFSGRQFSNSRSEMNVSTLELGDSALYLCASRQTGPRTEAFFGQGTRLTVV.

In the case of this clone: The read is 3 residues too short to cover the CDR3 end, so that end is filled in from the germline J gene. The rearrangement joins TRBV20-1 to TRBJ2-7; D tentatively fits TRBD1 or TRBD2 (5 bases each). The germline V and J ends were trimmed by 3 bases and 5 bases, with 17 bases remaining between them. Per germline, CDR1 DFQATT and CDR2 SNEGSKA (reference sequence). This CDR3 is built from 14 residues. CDR3: CSARVRGVFDEQYF. The sequenced CDR3 bases are TGCAGTGCTAGGGTCCGAGGGGTTTTCGACGAG.

Comment on this clone: The missing CDR3 end, 3 residues past where the read stops, is filled in from the germline J gene. V is TRBV5-1 and J is TRBJ2-7; D might be TRBD1 (7 bases). CDR1 is SGHRS and CDR2 is YFSETQ in the germline V gene. The CDR3 is 13 amino acids. Trimming cost V 0 bases and J 6 bases, with 10 bases left between them. The CDR3 here is CASSLGQGGEQYF. The sequenced part of the CDR3 DNA is TGCGCCAGCAGCTTGGGACAGGGAGGCGAG. Full variable domain (rest looked up from reference TRBV5-1 and TRBJ2-7): KAGVTQTPRYLIKTRGQQVTLSCSPISGHRSVSWYQQTPGQGLQFLFEYFSETQRNKGNFPGRFSGRQFSNSRSEMNVSTLELGDSALYLCASSLGQGGEQYFGPGTRLTVT.

The CDR3 spells CAWSAGGGYTF. The part of the CDR3 DNA that was read is TGTGCCTGGAGTGCCGGGGGAGGC. This sequence joins TRBV30 and TRBJ1-2; D might be TRBD1 (5 bases). Read sequence stops 3 residues before the CDR3 end, and the germline J gene provides the missing end. This CDR3 has 11 residues. Germline V CDR1 and CDR2: GTSNPN, SVGIG (reference sequence). Together with reference TRBV30 and TRBJ1-2, the CDR3 gives the full variable domain: SQTIHQWPATLVQPVGSPLSLECTVEGTSNPNLYWYRQAAGRGLQLLFYSVGIGQISSEVPQNLSASRPQDRQFILSSKKLLLSDSGFYLCAWSAGGGYTFGSGTRLTVV.

Of note for this clone: The CDR3 end lies 3 residues beyond the end of the read and is filled in from the germline J gene. This chain uses TRBV19 with TRBJ1-5; 12 positions match TRBD1. Germline V lookup: CDR1 LNHDA, CDR2 SQIVND (reference sequence). There are 16 residues in the CDR3. J was trimmed by 5 bases and V by 5 bases; bases with no gene match: 7. Partial CDR3 DNA: TGTGCCAGTAGTGTAGCCGGGACAGGGGGCCATCAGCCC. This encodes CASSVAGTGGHQP. The whole CDR3 sequence reads CASSVAGTGGHQPQHF. Full variable domain (rest looked up from reference TRBV19 and TRBJ1-5): DGGITQSPKYLFRKEGQNVTLSCEQNLNHDAMYWYRQDPGQGLRLIYYSQIVNDFQKGDIAEGYSVSREKKESFPLTVTSAQKNPTAFYLCASSVAGTGGHQPQHFGDGTRLSIL.

About this clone: The CDR3 goes on 3 residues after the read ends, and that part is filled in from the germline J gene. The chain recombines TRBV20-1 with TRBJ1-1, with D maybe TRBD1 (6 bases). The V gene's germline CDR1 is DFQATT and CDR2 SNEGSKA (reference sequence). The CDR3 sequence is 14 residues long. V was pared by 2 bases and J by 1 base, with 11 bases between. The sequenced part of the CDR3 DNA is TGCAGTGCTAGAATCCACAGGGAGAACACTGAA. Protein product: CSARIHRENTE. The full CDR3 reads CSARIHRENTEAFF.

With regard to this clone: The CDR3 end is not reached by the read, which stops 3 residues before it; the germline J gene fills it in. This chain links TRBV29-1 with TRBJ2-5; 7 positions agree with TRBD2. Germline-derived CDR1 and CDR2 are SQVTM and ANQGSEA. V shed 3 bases and J 4 bases; nucleotides not matched to a gene: 5. CDR3 size: 13 residues. The covered CDR3 bases are TGCAGCGTTGATGCTAGCGGCGGAGAGACC. This codes for CSVDASGGET. The entire CDR3 protein reads CSVDASGGETQYF.

As for this clone: Read coverage stops 3 residues before the CDR3 terminus; the germline J gene supplies the remainder. This chain links TRBV20-1 with TRBJ2-5, with a possible D match to TRBD2 (6 bases). Germline loops: CDR1 DFQATT, CDR2 SNEGSKA (reference sequence). This CDR3 region has 14 residues. The germline V and J ends were trimmed by 6 bases and 5 bases, with 19 bases remaining between them. This CDR3 is CSASSIGGRETQYF. The sequenced part of the CDR3 DNA is TGCAGTGCCTCTAGCATCGGGGGTAGGGAGACC.